This T cell receptor beta chain was retrieved from a study of blood T cell repertoires in COVID-19. Study at large: Material from acute and convalescent COVID-19 was sourced from the United States, Italy and Spain. Sources were T cells, B-cell-depleted T cells, or PBMCs; the material itself was cDNA or gDNA.

CDR3 size: 17 residues. Per the germline V gene, CDR1 is SGHVS and CDR2 is FNYEAQ. V was pared by 6 bases and J by 0 bases, with 20 bases between. This clone has just a few counts. Under the authors' procedure: Amplification of reference gene primers was used by the study to estimate nucleated cell counts. This table comes from immunoSEQ multiplex PCR, and its TCRdb copy is limited to in-frame clones, with some not included. V and J calls plus clone size are reproduced from that table; the DNA served to infer D and trimming. The table includes around 250,000 clones, under 85% detected once. The chain recombines TRBV7-6 with TRBJ1-2, with D maybe TRBD1 (5 bases). The sequenced material came from peripheral blood. This TCR came from a man under 40 who had recovered from COVID-19. The CDR3 loop is CASSPTYTDTTNYGYTF. Written as DNA, the CDR3 is TGTGCCAGCAGTCCGACCTACACGGACACCACTAACTATGGCTACACCTTC.